These T cell receptor beta chains were read from a single sample in a study of T cell responses to AZD1222 COVID-19 vaccine. The assay was immunoSEQ multiplex PCR, and TCRdb's table has in-frame clones only and misses some. The sample lists just under 95,000 clones; 80% to 90% were seen once. The source material was peripheral blood, sampled on day 0 of AZD1222 vaccination. These receptors were taken from an adult in good health. The CDR3 runs from the conserved cysteine through the conserved F or W. A D gene is named only where the DNA matches it firmly. Clone size, where shown, is once, few, many, or a class for clones that have expanded.

v_gene	abundance	j_gene	d_gene	CDR3aa	CDR3nt
TRBV5-1	once	TRBJ1-1	NA	CASSRQTSTEAFF	TGCGCCAGCAGCCGACAGACCTCCACTGAAGCTTTCTTT
TRBV7-2	NA	TRBJ2-5	NA	CASSIAQQGQETQYF	TGTGCCAGCAGCATTGCCCAACAGGGCCAAGAGACCCAGTACTTC
TRBV28	NA	TRBJ1-6	TRBD1	CAANRQGALLDSPLHF	TGTGCCGCCAATAGACAGGGGGCCCTCTTAGATTCACCCCTCCACTTT
TRBV19	NA	TRBJ2-1	TRBD1	CASSIAPAEQGNEQFF	TGTGCCAGTAGTATCGCCCCGGCTGAACAGGGGAATGAGCAGTTCTTC
TRBV7-2	NA	TRBJ2-5	NA	CASSSWTEPGLETQYF	TGTGCCAGCAGCTCTTGGACAGAACCGGGTTTGGAGACCCAGTACTTC
TRBV19	NA	TRBJ1-2	TRBD1	CASSTGGASYGYTF	TGTGCCAGTAGTACAGGGGGCGCCTCCTATGGCTACACCTTC
TRBV28	NA	TRBJ1-2	NA	CASSSTGFSGYTF	TGTGCCAGCAGCTCGACAGGTTTTTCTGGCTACACCTTC
TRBV3-1/TRBV3-2	NA	TRBJ1-2	TRBD1	CASSPTGAGYTF	TGTGCCAGCAGCCCAACAGGGGCTGGCTACACCTTC
TRBV3-1/TRBV3-2	NA	TRBJ2-2	NA	CASSQDRGSGELFF	TGTGCCAGCAGCCAAGATCGGGGGAGCGGGGAGCTGTTTTTT
TRBV20-1	once	TRBJ2-7	NA	CSASNRGAYEQYF	TGCAGTGCTAGTAATAGGGGGGCCTACGAGCAGTACTTC
TRBV15	NA	TRBJ2-1	TRBD2	CATSSGLVHEQFF	TGTGCCACCAGCTCGGGACTAGTTCATGAGCAGTTCTTC
TRBV24-1	NA	TRBJ2-3	TRBD2	CATRTSASTDTQYF	TGTGCCACCAGGACTAGCGCCAGCACAGATACGCAGTATTTT
TRBV20-1	once	TRBJ2-5	NA	CSARDKETQYF	TGCAGTGCTCGGGACAAAGAGACCCAGTACTTC
TRBV20-1	NA	TRBJ2-7	NA	CSASPGSARYEQYF	TGCAGTGCTAGTCCCGGAAGCGCCCGCTACGAGCAGTACTTC
TRBV6-1	NA	TRBJ2-7	TRBD2	CASSEAGGGVYEQYF	TGTGCCAGCAGTGAAGCCGGGGGGGGAGTGTACGAGCAGTACTTC
TRBV7-9	NA	TRBJ2-3	NA	CASSTGGPRTDTQYF	TGTGCCAGCAGTACGGGGGGCCCCCGCACAGATACGCAGTATTTT
TRBV2	NA	TRBJ2-2	TRBD1	CASSVTDRGLSGELFF	TGTGCCAGCAGTGTTACTGACAGGGGGTTATCCGGGGAGCTGTTTTTT
TRBV5-4	NA	TRBJ1-2	NA	CASSSPGPATIMRYTF	TGTGCCAGCAGCTCTCCGGGGCCGGCTACGATTATGAGGTACACCTTC
TRBV28	NA	TRBJ1-2	NA	CASSWLNYGYTF	TGTGCCAGCAGTTGGTTGAACTATGGCTACACCTTC
TRBV3-1/TRBV3-2	NA	TRBJ2-5	TRBD2	CASSLLAGGPQETQYF	TGTGCCAGCAGCCTTCTAGCGGGGGGGCCACAAGAGACCCAGTACTTC
TRBV6-6	few	TRBJ1-3	NA	CASSFSSSGNTIYF	TGTGCCAGCAGTTTCTCTTCCTCCGGAAACACCATATATTTT
TRBV19	NA	TRBJ1-2	NA	CASSGRNYGYTF	TGTGCCAGTAGTGGACGGAACTATGGCTACACCTTC
TRBV5-1	NA	TRBJ1-1	NA	CASSLRGDKYTEAFF	TGCGCCAGCAGCTTGAGGGGGGACAAGTACACTGAAGCTTTCTTT
TRBV5-4	once	TRBJ1-3	TRBD1	CASSLQFGGQVSGNTIYF	TGTGCCAGCAGCTTGCAGTTCGGGGGACAGGTGTCTGGAAACACCATATATTTT
TRBV5-1	NA	TRBJ1-5	NA	CASSLGGGNSNQPQHF	TGCGCCAGCAGCTTGGGAGGCGGTAATAGCAATCAGCCCCAGCATTTT
TRBV7-8	NA	TRBJ2-1	TRBD2	CASSTPGLAGANEQFF	TGTGCCAGCAGCACTCCCGGACTAGCGGGAGCAAATGAGCAGTTCTTC
TRBV7-8	many	TRBJ2-7	TRBD2	CASSFIGLALYEQYF	TGTGCCAGCAGCTTTATAGGACTAGCGCTCTACGAGCAGTACTTC
TRBV30	NA	TRBJ2-7	NA	CAWSVWGARGYEQYF	TGTGCCTGGAGTGTATGGGGGGCGCGGGGGTACGAGCAGTACTTC
TRBV3-1/TRBV3-2	NA	TRBJ1-2	NA	CASSQEWQGYYGYTF	TGTGCCAGCAGCCAAGAGTGGCAGGGATACTATGGCTACACCTTC
TRBV5-5	NA	TRBJ2-3	NA	CASIPEADTQYF	TGTGCCAGCATTCCTGAGGCGGATACGCAGTATTTT
TRBV5-4	NA	TRBJ1-6	TRBD1	CASSLGQNYSPLHF	TGTGCCAGCAGCCTGGGACAGAATTATTCACCCCTCCACTTT
TRBV4-1	once	TRBJ1-4	NA	CASSQDTLGGTNEKLFF	TGCGCCAGCAGCCAAGATACCCTTGGGGGAACTAATGAAAAACTGTTTTTT
TRBV5-4	NA	TRBJ2-1	NA	CASSWAGQIYNEQFF	TGTGCCAGCAGCTGGGCGGGACAGATCTACAATGAGCAGTTCTTC
TRBV3-1/TRBV3-2	NA	TRBJ1-5	NA	CASSQDIGADQPQHF	TGTGCCAGCAGCCAAGATATAGGGGCAGATCAGCCCCAGCATTTT
TRBV11-2	NA	TRBJ2-5	NA	CASSLDRDLDPQYF	TGTGCCAGCAGCTTAGACAGGGACCTCGACCCCCAGTACTTC
TRBV7-6	NA	TRBJ2-3	TRBD2	CASSLSGGLRDTQYF	TGTGCCAGCAGCTTAAGCGGGGGGTTAAGAGATACGCAGTATTTT
TRBV5-1	NA	TRBJ1-3	NA	CASSQQYSGNTIYF	TGCGCCAGCAGCCAACAGTACTCTGGAAACACCATATATTTT